This T cell receptor beta chain was profiled in a study of T cell responses to AZD1222 COVID-19 vaccine. The overall study: Pooled in the analysis were second doses at about 4 or about 12 weeks.

Clones were sequenced by immunoSEQ multiplex PCR, and TCRdb holds only the in-frame ones, with some missing. Of more than 150,000 clones listed, roughly 92% are singletons. Concerning this clone itself: The antigen is not known.

The trim removed 4 bases at V and 7 bases at J, leaving 5 bases unmatched. The CDR3 sequence is 14 residues long. Study-wide points: Females made up more of the donors, who were largely white British, and clonal diversity may have come out too low. There were vaccine-associated CD4 TCRs across spike, dominant at 160-218 and 743-854.

The chain couples TRBV23-1 to TRBJ1-4; 8 nucleotides match TRBD1. TRBV23-1 is marked as an open reading frame, function uncertain. This material consisted of peripheral blood, taken on day 0 of AZD1222 vaccination. The clonotype originates from an adult in good health. CDR3 amino acids: CASSRGQDPEKLFF. Written as DNA, the CDR3 is TGCGCCAGCAGTCGGGGACAGGATCCTGAAAAACTGTTTTTT.